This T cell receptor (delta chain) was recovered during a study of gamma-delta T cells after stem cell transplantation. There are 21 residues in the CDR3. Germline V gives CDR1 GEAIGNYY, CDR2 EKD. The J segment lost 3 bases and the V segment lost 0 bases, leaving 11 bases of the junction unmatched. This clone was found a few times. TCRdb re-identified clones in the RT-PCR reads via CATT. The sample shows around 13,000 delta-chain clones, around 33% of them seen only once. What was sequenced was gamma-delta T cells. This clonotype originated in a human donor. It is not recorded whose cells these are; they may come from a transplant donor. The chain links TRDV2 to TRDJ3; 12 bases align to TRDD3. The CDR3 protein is CACDTGHLGDTLVWDTRQMFF. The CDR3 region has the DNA TGTGCCTGTGACACCGGCCATCTGGGGGATACGCTGGTCTGGGACACCCGACAGATGTTTTTC.